This T cell receptor beta chain comes out of a study of CD8 T cells in ankylosing spondylitis. General study points: Reportedly, disease-linked clones are significantly enriched in ankylosing spondylitis patients' matched synovial fluid. For ankylosing spondylitis blood, a TCR beta motif of about eight highly homologous variants appeared characteristic. With a CD8+ phenotype, disease-linked clones were relatively rare in peripheral blood.

Library preparation for TCR beta used quantitative 5'-RACE with molecular barcodes. TCRdb reprocessed the 5' RACE reads with MiXCR, giving one entry per CDR3 protein. The data hold around 250,000 distinct CDR3 sequences, with around 32% observed a single time. With 0 bases removed from V and 7 bases from J, the gap between germline ends came to 4 bases. The CDR3 extends over 11 amino acids. Germline assignment: CDR1 MGHRA and CDR2 YSYEKL. The sample holds a few counts of this clonotype. Its specificity is unknown. Sequences were obtained from blood, either unsorted or a sorted T cell fraction (not recorded which). The chain combines TRBV4-1 with TRBJ2-7, with no clear D. This clonotype originated in a male donor with ankylosing spondylitis or in good health (not recorded which). CDR3 sequence (DNA): TGCGCCAGCAGCCAAGAGGAAGAGCAGTACTTC. It yields the protein CASSQEEEQYF.